These T cell receptor beta chains were read from a single sample in a study of cytomegalovirus exposure and HLA in healthy donors. Only in-frame clones appear in the TCRdb table, and some are missing; sequencing was by immunoSEQ multiplex PCR. The sample contains 100,000 to 150,000 clones, 82% of which appear only once. Source material: PBMCs. Source of these receptors: a woman in her 50s in good health and CMV-seropositive. The CDR3 runs from the conserved cysteine through the conserved F or W. Fields, in order: V gene, clone size, D gene, J gene, CDR3 protein, CDR3 DNA. A D gene is named only where the DNA matches it firmly. Where a row states a size, it is once, few, many or the class of an expanded clone; other rows omit it.

TRBV5-1	.	.	TRBJ2-2	CASSLWNSGTGELFF	TGCGCCAGCAGCTTGTGGAATAGCGGCACCGGGGAGCTGTTTTTT
TRBV6-5	.	TRBD1	TRBJ2-7	CASSEWTGNYEQYF	TGTGCCAGCAGTGAATGGACAGGGAACTACGAGCAGTACTTC
TRBV29-1	.	.	TRBJ2-2	CSVDMTGGAGELFF	TGCAGCGTTGATATGACAGGTGGAGCCGGGGAGCTGTTTTTT
TRBV7-8	once	TRBD1	TRBJ2-1	CASSLWQGVEQFF	TGTGCCAGCAGCTTATGGCAGGGGGTTGAGCAGTTCTTC
TRBV6-5	.	.	TRBJ2-7	CASSSDRWNEQYF	TGTGCCAGCAGTTCAGACAGGTGGAACGAGCAGTACTTC
TRBV5-4	.	.	TRBJ2-7	CASSPDPGTYEQYF	TGTGCCAGCAGCCCGGACCCGGGAACCTACGAGCAGTACTTC
TRBV6-5	once	.	TRBJ2-7	CASSYSQGTYEQYF	TGTGCCAGCAGTTACAGCCAGGGAACCTACGAGCAGTACTTC
TRBV10-3	.	.	TRBJ1-5	CAISVTGTQGNQPQHF	TGTGCCATCAGTGTGACAGGCACTCAGGGCAATCAGCCCCAGCATTTT
TRBV6-1	.	TRBD1	TRBJ1-4	CASSDGTGNEKLFF	TGTGCCAGCAGTGACGGGACAGGGAATGAAAAACTGTTTTTT
TRBV7-9	once	.	TRBJ1-3	CASSRRGRSSGNTIYF	TGTGCCAGCAGCCGAAGGGGCAGGAGCTCTGGAAACACCATATATTTT
TRBV9	.	TRBD1	TRBJ2-1	CASSAQGYNEQFF	TGTGCCAGCAGCGCACAGGGGTACAATGAGCAGTTCTTC
TRBV2	.	.	TRBJ1-4	CASLRVGGNEKLFF	TGTGCCAGCCTCAGGGTCGGAGGGAATGAAAAACTGTTTTTT
TRBV7-9	.	.	TRBJ1-2	CASSATANYGYTF	TGTGCCAGCAGCGCGACAGCTAACTATGGCTACACCTTC
TRBV9	.	TRBD1	TRBJ1-2	CASSVVSGGSDGYTF	TGTGCCAGCAGCGTAGTATCAGGGGGCAGCGATGGCTACACCTTC
TRBV7-9	.	.	TRBJ2-7	CASTQIWGQSHEQYF	TGTGCCAGCACCCAAATTTGGGGGCAATCCCACGAGCAGTACTTC
TRBV4-2	.	TRBD1	TRBJ1-2	CASSQDWQGAGGYTF	TGTGCCAGCAGCCAAGATTGGCAGGGGGCCGGTGGCTACACCTTC
TRBV5-4	.	TRBD1	TRBJ2-6	CASSGDRADLSGANVLTF	TGTGCCAGCAGCGGGGACAGGGCGGATCTCTCTGGGGCCAACGTCCTGACTTTC
TRBV5-1	.	TRBD2	TRBJ2-1	CASSRLAGISYNEQFF	TGCGCCAGCAGCCGACTAGCGGGAATCTCCTACAATGAGCAGTTCTTC
TRBV4-3	.	.	TRBJ1-2	CASSHGDVEGYTF	TGCGCCAGCAGCCACGGGGATGTGGAGGGCTACACCTTC
TRBV28	once	.	TRBJ1-2	CASAGPTNYGYTF	TGTGCCAGCGCGGGACCCACTAACTATGGCTACACCTTC
TRBV18	.	.	TRBJ1-3	CASSRLGPGNTIYF	TGTGCCAGCTCACGACTAGGACCGGGAAACACCATATATTTT
TRBV5-1	.	TRBD1	TRBJ1-6	CASSLGDRDSSPLHF	TGCGCCAGCAGCTTGGGGGACAGGGACAGTTCACCCCTCCACTTT
TRBV11-2	.	.	TRBJ1-1	CTSSLAWVFGTEAFF	TGTACCAGCAGCTTGGCCTGGGTGTTCGGGACTGAAGCTTTCTTT
TRBV7-2	.	.	TRBJ1-1	CASSPGHLVNTEAFF	TGTGCCAGCAGCCCGGGACATCTTGTGAACACTGAAGCTTTCTTT
TRBV19	.	.	TRBJ1-4	CASSITSGGDGEKLFF	TGTGCCAGTAGTATTACAAGTGGGGGGGATGGAGAAAAACTGTTTTTT
TRBV4-3	once	.	TRBJ2-7	CASSQDLADMSSYEQYF	TGCGCCAGCAGCCAAGATTTGGCCGACATGAGCTCCTACGAGCAGTACTTC
TRBV7-9	.	TRBD2	TRBJ2-1	CASSLRTSGLYNEQFF	TGTGCCAGCAGCCTTCGGACTAGCGGACTTTATAATGAGCAGTTCTTC
TRBV28	.	.	TRBJ1-1	CASGSSWNTEAFF	TGTGCCAGCGGGAGCTCCTGGAACACTGAAGCTTTCTTT
TRBV7-2	.	.	TRBJ2-5	CASSSQETQYF	TGTGCCAGCAGCTCGCAAGAGACCCAGTACTTC